This is a list of T cell receptor beta chains from one sample in a study of response to subunit inactivated influenza vaccine. Each CDR3 protein is one row after TCRdb ran MiXCR on the RT-PCR reads. Seen here are about 180,000 distinct CDR3 sequences, about 10% observed once, and the top ten hold around 9.9%. The sample consisted of non-naive T cells sorted from PBMCs, taken on the day of vaccination. Receptors originate from a man aged 50-59 years who received an inactivated influenza vaccine. Both conserved end residues are part of each CDR3. Each record gives: clone size, V gene, J gene, D gene, CDR3 protein, CDR3 DNA. D genes are given only for firm matches. Size is stated for part of the rows, as once, few or many counts, or as a class when the clone is expanded.

>.|TRBV5-6|TRBJ2-2|TRBD1
CASSLVQGARTGELFF
TGTGCCAGCAGCTTGGTGCAGGGGGCTAGGACCGGGGAGCTGTTTTTT
>once|TRBV28|TRBJ2-7|TRBD2
CASGTSGGSSYEQYF
TGTGCCAGCGGGACTAGCGGGGGGTCCTCCTACGAGCAGTACTTC
>.|TRBV5-1|TRBJ2-5|.
CASSLVGLKETQYF
TGCGCCAGCAGCTTGGTTGGCTTGAAAGAGACCCAGTACTTC
>many|TRBV10-2|TRBJ2-7|.
CASSDVPIMGSEQYF
TGCGCCAGCAGTGACGTCCCCATTATGGGCTCCGAGCAGTACTTC
>many|TRBV6-2/TRBV6-3|TRBJ2-7|.
CASSYVGRYEQYF
TGTGCCAGCAGTTACGTGGGCCGCTACGAGCAGTACTTC
>few|TRBV6-5|TRBJ1-1|.
CASSYGRSGNTEAFF
TGTGCCAGCAGTTACGGACGATCAGGGAACACTGAAGCTTTCTTT
>many|TRBV28|TRBJ2-7|TRBD2
CASSFRLASYEQYF
TGTGCCAGCAGTTTTCGACTAGCGTCCTACGAGCAGTACTTC
>many|TRBV20-1|TRBJ2-7|.
CSARLPGGRGSTYEQYF
TGCAGTGCTAGATTACCCGGGGGTAGGGGCTCAACCTACGAGCAGTACTTC
>.|TRBV7-7|TRBJ2-3|.
CASSPMMSTDTQYF
TGTGCTAGCAGCCCAATGATGAGCACAGATACGCAGTATTTT
>few|TRBV30|TRBJ1-1|TRBD1
CAWVGQGKDAFF
TGTGCCTGGGTCGGACAGGGTAAAGATGCTTTCTTT
>few|TRBV7-6|TRBJ1-4|TRBD1
CASSIGTGGDEKLFF
TGTGCCAGCAGCATTGGGACAGGGGGCGATGAAAAACTGTTTTTT
>many|TRBV6-1|TRBJ2-1|TRBD2
CASSHGTSLNNEQFF
TGTGCCAGCAGCCACGGGACTAGCCTCAACAATGAGCAGTTCTTC
>many|TRBV4-2|TRBJ2-7|TRBD1
CASSQRSQGTYEQYF
TGTGCCAGCAGCCAACGCTCACAGGGGACCTACGAGCAGTACTTC
>many|TRBV12-3/TRBV12-4|TRBJ2-7|.
CASSPGATYEQYF
TGTGCCAGCAGTCCCGGGGCCACCTACGAGCAGTACTTC
>few|TRBV3-1|TRBJ2-7|.
CASSPASRSLQYF
TGTGCCAGCAGCCCCGCGTCGCGATCGTTACAGTACTTC
>.|TRBV20-1|TRBJ2-1|.
CSARVMPRGRTYNEQFF
TGCAGTGCTAGAGTTATGCCCAGGGGCCGTACCTACAATGAGCAGTTCTTC
>few|TRBV11-2|TRBJ2-7|.
CASSSTAGYEQYF
TGTGCCAGCAGTTCAACTGCGGGGTACGAGCAGTACTTC
>few|TRBV7-9|TRBJ1-1|TRBD1
CASSSNRGAKVNTEAFF
TGTGCCAGCAGCTCGAACAGGGGGGCGAAAGTGAACACTGAAGCTTTCTTT
>.|TRBV29-1|TRBJ1-1|.
CSGARAGNTEAFF
TGCAGCGGTGCCAGGGCAGGGAACACTGAAGCTTTCTTT
>few|TRBV28|TRBJ2-7|TRBD1
CASSSPGQGYEQYF
TGTGCCAGCAGTTCACCGGGACAGGGGTACGAGCAGTACTTC
>.|TRBV12-3/TRBV12-4|TRBJ2-1|.
CASSLGLDNEQFF
TGTGCCAGCAGTTTGGGACTCGACAATGAGCAGTTCTTC
>few|TRBV10-3|TRBJ1-5|TRBD1
CAISSGGGQPQHF
TGTGCCATCAGTTCAGGGGGCGGTCAGCCCCAGCATTTT
>many|TRBV6-2/TRBV6-3|TRBJ2-7|TRBD1
CASSYRGEQYF
TGTGCCAGCAGCTACAGGGGGGAGCAGTACTTC
>.|TRBV6-2/TRBV6-3|TRBJ2-1|.
CASSLPVSSYNEQFF
TGTGCCAGCAGTTTGCCCGTGAGCTCCTACAATGAGCAGTTCTTC
>many|TRBV4-3|TRBJ2-4|.
CASSHAEGGAKNIQYF
TGCGCCAGCAGCCATGCTGAAGGGGGAGCCAAAAACATTCAGTACTTC
>few|TRBV7-2|TRBJ2-5|.
CASSISVQETQYF
TGTGCCAGCAGTATTAGCGTTCAAGAGACCCAGTACTTC
>few|TRBV15|TRBJ1-1|.
CATSRDYVRRANTEAFF
TGTGCCACCAGCAGAGATTACGTCCGGAGGGCGAACACTGAAGCTTTCTTT
>.|TRBV28|TRBJ1-2|TRBD1
CASSSGTGYYGYTF
TGTGCCAGCAGTTCCGGGACAGGTTACTATGGCTACACCTTC
>.|TRBV11-2|TRBJ2-3|TRBD2
CASSFLPGGGGTDTQYF
TGTGCCAGCAGCTTCCTCCCGGGGGGGGGAGGCACAGATACGCAGTATTTT
>.|TRBV5-6|TRBJ2-2|.
CASSSILNTGELFF
TGTGCCAGCAGCTCGATATTGAACACCGGGGAGCTGTTTTTT
>many|TRBV28|TRBJ1-6|.
CASSDGTRYNSPLHF
TGTGCCAGCAGCGACGGGACGCGTTATAATTCACCCCTCCACTTT
>.|TRBV12-5|TRBJ2-1|.
CASGLGGGAKQFF
TGTGCTAGTGGTTTGGGCGGAGGGGCAAAGCAGTTCTTC
>many|TRBV7-2|TRBJ2-6|TRBD1
CASSLAGTVSGANVLTF
TGTGCCAGCAGCTTAGCCGGGACAGTCTCTGGGGCCAACGTCCTGACTTTC
>many|TRBV2|TRBJ2-3|.
CASSAQAHTDTQYF
TGTGCCAGCAGTGCCCAAGCCCACACAGATACGCAGTATTTT
>many|TRBV11-1|TRBJ2-7|TRBD1
CASTPGQGPYEQYF
TGTGCCAGCACCCCGGGACAGGGACCCTACGAGCAGTACTTC
>.|TRBV12-3/TRBV12-4|TRBJ2-7|TRBD1
CASRNYLGQAEYF
TGTGCCAGCAGAAATTATTTAGGACAGGCGGAGTACTTC
>many|TRBV19|TRBJ2-7|.
CASSISARGYEQYF
TGTGCCAGTAGTATATCGGCTAGGGGCTACGAGCAGTACTTC
>.|TRBV4-1|TRBJ2-7|TRBD2
CASSQEPWRGASYEQYF
TGCGCCAGCAGCCAAGAGCCTTGGCGGGGGGCCTCCTACGAGCAGTACTTC
>few|TRBV15|TRBJ2-3|TRBD2
CATSTKAGVLYF
TGTGCCACCAGCACGAAAGCGGGAGTGTTGTATTTT
>few|TRBV3-1|TRBJ2-7|.
CASSQGRYYEQYF
TGTGCCAGCAGCCAGGGACGGTACTACGAGCAGTACTTC
>few|TRBV19|TRBJ1-1|TRBD1
CASSPGQQVEAFF
TGTGCCAGTAGTCCGGGACAGCAAGTTGAAGCTTTCTTT
>many|TRBV7-9|TRBJ1-1|.
CASSLLGEETFF
TGTGCCAGCAGCTTGCTAGGGGAGGAAACTTTCTTT
>.|TRBV10-3|TRBJ1-4|.
CAISARGADEKLFF
TGTGCCATCAGTGCGAGGGGCGCCGATGAAAAACTGTTTTTT
>.|TRBV11-2|TRBJ2-1|TRBD2
CVSSSGGSFNEQFF
TGTGTCAGCAGCTCGGGCGGGAGCTTCAATGAGCAGTTCTTC
>few|TRBV6-1|TRBJ2-2|TRBD1
CASSRTGWGTGELFF
TGTGCCAGCAGTCGGACAGGGTGGGGGACCGGGGAGCTGTTTTTT
>.|TRBV14|TRBJ2-1|TRBD2
CASSQVAGRALYNEQFF
TGTGCCAGCAGCCAAGTGGCGGGGAGGGCCCTCTACAATGAGCAGTTCTTC
>.|TRBV6-2/TRBV6-3|TRBJ2-6|.
CASSWRFAGANVLTF
TGTGCCAGCAGTTGGAGGTTCGCTGGGGCCAACGTCCTGACTTTC
>.|TRBV4-1|TRBJ1-1|.
CASSQEALYTEAFF
TGCGCCAGCAGCCAAGAAGCACTCTACACTGAAGCTTTCTTT
>many|TRBV15|TRBJ2-1|.
CATSSSSYRDNEQFF
TGTGCCACCAGCAGCTCAAGCTACAGGGACAATGAGCAGTTCTTC
>.|TRBV4-3|TRBJ2-4|.
CASSQDKGGGNIQYF
TGCGCCAGCAGCCAAGATAAGGGAGGGGGAAACATTCAGTACTTC
>few|TRBV4-3|TRBJ2-3|TRBD2
CASSQDRPGGPGDTQYF
TGCGCCAGCAGCCAAGATCGGCCGGGGGGGCCCGGAGATACGCAGTATTTT
>.|TRBV9|TRBJ1-2|.
CASSVGQGVYYGYTF
TGTGCCAGCAGCGTAGGGCAGGGTGTGTACTATGGCTACACCTTC
>.|TRBV24-1|TRBJ1-2|TRBD1
CATSEGTAAYGYTF
TGTGCCACCAGTGAGGGGACAGCGGCCTATGGCTACACCTTC